A single sample gave rise to the 12 T cell receptor beta chains below, sequenced in a study of a mutant IDH1 vaccine in newly diagnosed glioma (dated by TCRdb to the early 2020s). No cognate antigen is known for these TCRs. This sample's time point label indicates: week 35, safety follow-up. Every vaccine dose consisted of 300 ug of a 20-mer mutant IDH1 peptide in Montanide, administered subcutaneously together with topical imiquimod. Library prep was done by the immunoSEQ multiplex PCR assay. TCRdb carries this immuneACCESS record with in-frame sequences only. Its versions omit some clonotypes, under half of them owing to an unresolved V gene in the studies checked, with the rest unexplained. Here the sample has about 56,000 clones; roughly nine tenths occur a single time. The leading ten clones occupy around 1.5% of the sample. The starting material was PBMCs, obtained from a glioma patient whose treatment included an IDH1 peptide vaccine. The origin of the receptors is a man in his forties with glioma.

This chain joins TRBV9 and TRBJ1-1; possible D gene TRBD1, 5 bases. The germline CDR1 and CDR2 sequences are SGDLS and YYNGEE. There are 13 residues in the CDR3. V lost 0 bases to trimming and J lost 7 bases, with 10 bases between them. In DNA, the CDR3 is TGTGCCAGCAGCGTAGGGGGGGGGAGTGAAGCTTTCTTT. Protein sequence: CASSVGGGSEAFF.

The chain combines TRBV2 with TRBJ1-5, with 7 bases aligning to TRBD1. Germline V gene sequence: CDR1 SNHLY, CDR2 FYNNEI. Trimming cost V 7 bases and J 4 bases; bases outside gene matches: 4. This CDR3 region has 13 residues. In DNA form, the CDR3 reads TGTGCCAGCAACGGACAGGTTAATCAGCCCCAGCATTTT. This sequence encodes CASNGQVNQPQHF. Full variable domain (rest looked up from reference TRBV2 and TRBJ1-5): EPEVTQTPSHQVTQMGQEVILRCVPISNHLYFYWYRQILGQKVEFLVSFYNNEISEKSEIFDDQFSVERPDGSNFTLKIRSTKLEDSAMYFCASNGQVNQPQHFGDGTRLSIL.

The chain links TRBV23-1 to TRBJ2-1, with D unresolved. TRBV23-1 is an ORF; its function is uncertain. Trimming pared 6 bases from V and 2 bases from J, leaving 8 bases between. The length of the CDR3 is 13 residues. The CDR3 sequence is CASSRGPYNEQFF. CDR3 bases: TGCGCCAGCAGCCGAGGACCCTACAATGAGCAGTTCTTC.

The chain employs TRBV30 and TRBJ2-5, with 9 bases fitting TRBD1. The tail of the sequence fits TRBJ2-7 better, so the J call may be wrong. The length of the CDR3 is 16 residues. From germline, CDR1 is GTSNPN and CDR2 SVGIG (reference sequence). The CDR3 here is CACDINRDRVSYEQYF. CDR3 DNA sequence: TGTGCCTGCGATATAAACCGGGACAGGGTCTCCTACGAGCAGTACTTC.

Regarding this clone: This specimen includes other DNA sequences encoding the same CDR3. This chain joins TRBV6-6 and TRBJ1-4; no clear D gene. Trimming took 5 bases from V and 6 from J, leaving 7 bases between them. The CDR3 length is 12 residues. CDR1 and CDR2 from the germline V gene are MNHNY and SVGAGI (reference sequence). The CDR3 spells CASSRPDEKLFF. The CDR3 DNA sequence: TGTGCCAGCAGTAGGCCTGATGAAAAACTGTTTTTT.

The chain employs TRBV5-1 and TRBJ1-3; D is unresolved. V shed 4 bases and J shed 4 bases, with 12 bases lying between them. Germline V gene sequence: CDR1 SGHRS, CDR2 YFSETQ. The CDR3 runs to 14 residues. The CDR3 coding sequence is TGCGCCAGCAGCCGCGAATCGCAGGGAAACACCATATATTTT. Translated, it gives CASSRESQGNTIYF.

Written as DNA, the CDR3 is TGTGCCAGCACAACGGAAAGGACTATAGCTAATGAAAAACTGTTTTTT. This codes for CASTTERTIANEKLFF. This chain connects TRBV6-6 to TRBJ1-4; no clear D. CDR3 length: 16 residues. V was trimmed by 7 bases and J by 3 bases, leaving 18 bases between them. Germline values: CDR1 MNHNY, CDR2 SVGAGI (reference sequence).

The chain carries TRBV27 and TRBJ2-2, with D tentatively TRBD1 or TRBD2 (5 bases each). CDR3 length: 18 residues. From germline, CDR1 is MNHEY and CDR2 SMNVEV (reference sequence). The V end was cut by 5 bases, the J end by 1 base, with 20 bases between. CDR3 residues: CASSPRVVGTRNTGELFF. CDR3 DNA sequence: TGTGCCAGCAGTCCCCGGGTCGTCGGGACCCGGAACACCGGGGAGCTGTTTTTT.

J is TRBJ1-2 and V is TRBV28; D gene unclear. V lost 7 bases, J lost 4 bases, and 13 bases lay in between. The CDR3 has 13 residues. Germline V gene sequence: CDR1 MDHEN, CDR2 SYDVKM. CDR3 amino acids: CASTLSGSYGYTF. Here the CDR3 DNA reads TGTGCCAGCACCCTAAGCGGAAGCTATGGCTACACCTTC.

The chain combines TRBV6-1 with TRBJ2-3; D is uncertain. Trimming removed 7 bases from V and 5 bases from J, with 16 bases in between. CDR1 and CDR2 (germline): MNHNS, SASEGT. The CDR3 is made up of 14 amino acids. The CDR3 nucleotides read TGTGCCAGCACCCTGGGCACTGCCAAAGATACGCAGTATTTT. Translating gives CASTLGTAKDTQYF.

The genes are TRBV18 and TRBJ1-5; D gene ambiguous. This CDR3 is built from 14 residues. CDR1 is KGHSH, CDR2 LQKENI, per germline. V lost 2 bases, J lost 4 bases, and 9 bases lay in between. DNA of the CDR3: TGTGCCAGCTCACCAATCCAAGGGAATCAGCCCCAGCATTTT. Its protein is CASSPIQGNQPQHF. Combining the CDR3 with reference TRBV18 and TRBJ1-5 gives the whole variable domain NAGVMQNPRHLVRRRGQEARLRCSPMKGHSHVYWYRQLPEEGLKFMVYLQKENIIDESGMPKERFSAEFPKEGPSILRIQQVVRGDSAAYFCASSPIQGNQPQHFGDGTRLSIL.

The V and J genes are TRBV21-1 and TRBJ1-1. TRBV21-1 is assigned pseudogene status. The CDR3 consists of 14 residues. CDR3 DNA sequence: TGTGCCAGCAGCCCGCGGGGAGCGAACACTGAAGCTTTCTTT. It is translated as CASSPRGANTEAFF.